This T cell receptor beta chain was recovered during a study of Ad26.COV2.S vaccination and SARS-CoV-2 variants. At the level of the study: The authors gave Ad26.COV2.S intramuscularly, either once or twice 56 days apart.

Specified treatment: 15 to 20 received Ad26.COV2.S at low or high dose, single or two shots; 5 received placebo; per-sample allocation not given. At day 63 after the first vaccine or placebo injection, samples were drawn. An adult aged 18-55 years in Boston served as the donor. An Ad26 vector expressing Wuhan-strain SARS-CoV-2 spike constituted the vaccine. Notes on the study in general: Following vaccination, spike-specific CD8+ and CD4+ T cell responses reportedly exhibited substantial breadth.

As for this clone: What it binds is not known.

The V gene end was trimmed by 5 bases and the J gene end by 3 bases; junction bases not matched to a gene: 12. Germline V gives CDR1 SEHNR, CDR2 FQNEAQ (reference sequence). The CDR3 runs 16 residues. TCRdb's table, derived via immunoSEQ multiplex PCR, lists solely in-frame clones and lacks some. Of some 640,000 clones in the sample, roughly 90% were seen once. This TCR was recovered from a person between 18 and 60 years old who received the Ad26.COV2.S COVID-19 vaccine or a placebo. The chain uses TRBV7-9 and TRBJ2-5, with 7 bases lining up with TRBD1. The sample in question was peripheral blood, obtained in a trial of Ad26.COV2.S vaccine versus placebo. The CDR3 bases are TGTGCCAGCAGCGTCTCCCTCAGGGGGAACAAAGAGACCCAGTACTTC. Translation gives CASSVSLRGNKETQYF.